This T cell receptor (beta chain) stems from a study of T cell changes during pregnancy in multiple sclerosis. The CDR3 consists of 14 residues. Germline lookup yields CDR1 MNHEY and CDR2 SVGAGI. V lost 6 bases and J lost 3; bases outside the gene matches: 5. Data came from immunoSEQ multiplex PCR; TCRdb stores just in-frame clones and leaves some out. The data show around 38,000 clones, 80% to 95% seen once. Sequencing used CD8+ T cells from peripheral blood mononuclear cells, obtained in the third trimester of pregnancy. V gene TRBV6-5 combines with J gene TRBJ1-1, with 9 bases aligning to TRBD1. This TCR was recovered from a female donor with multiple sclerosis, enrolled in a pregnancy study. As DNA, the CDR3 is TGTGCCAGCAGATCCGGGACAGGGTACACTGAAGCTTTCTTT. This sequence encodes CASRSGTGYTEAFF.